This T cell receptor (beta chain) was profiled in a study of tumor-infiltrating lymphocytes in primary liver carcinoma. Study at large: The study enrolled male and female patients aged 30 to 69 years.

Study-level points and caveats: Among the pair types, tumor region pairs showed more overlap than tumor-adjacent and tumor-blood pairs.

Trimming took 7 bases from V and 6 from J, leaving 12 bases between them. This CDR3 is 13 amino acids long. In germline, CDR1 is MNHEY, CDR2 SVGAGI. A remark on this clonotype: Its antigen is still unknown. This is likely a read error, given that the CDR3 carries no conserved phenylalanine or tryptophan at its end.

The input was around 0.5 ug total RNA; TCR beta cDNA was made from it with a constant-region primer. Construction of TCR beta libraries relied on three successive nested multiplex PCR rounds employing slightly modified ARM-PCR. Primers for the first two PCR rounds were TRBV1-TRBV30 forward primers and a C-beta reverse primer (approximately 10 cycles per round). TCRdb reprocessed the multiplex PCR reads via MiXCR and lists one record per CDR3 protein. This table has 250,000 to 350,000 distinct CDR3 sequences, 58% appearing once. Unsorted whole blood supplied the blood RNA, and germline DNA was isolated too. At sampling, these chronic HBV carriers had received no treatment. Before the surgical procedure, approximately 4 milliliters of peripheral blood were collected.

The source material was peripheral blood. The clonotype originates from a woman aged 30 to 39 with primary liver carcinoma and hepatitis B virus infection. The rearrangement uses TRBV6-5 and TRBJ1-4; D is undetermined. CDR3 amino acids: CASKRQNDEKLFL. CDR3 DNA: TGTGCCAGCAAGAGGCAGAACGATGAAAAACTGTTTTTG.